This TCR beta chain was captured in a study of blood T cell repertoires in COVID-19. Per germline, CDR1 SNHLY and CDR2 FYNNEI. The CDR3 consists of 13 residues. The sample holds a few counts of this clone. The junction departs from germline at one end; a sequencing error may be responsible. Assay used: immunoSEQ multiplex PCR; TCRdb lists only in-frame clones, some missing. This table holds approximately 97,000 clones, roughly 84% found once. Material: peripheral blood. The chain has TRBV2 and TRBJ1-6; D gene uncertain. This sequence originates from a human donor in a cohort sampled during active COVID-19. CDR3 loop: CASAYSDNSPLHF. CDR3 nucleotide sequence: TGTGCCAGTGCGTACTCCGATAATTCACCCCTCCACTTT.